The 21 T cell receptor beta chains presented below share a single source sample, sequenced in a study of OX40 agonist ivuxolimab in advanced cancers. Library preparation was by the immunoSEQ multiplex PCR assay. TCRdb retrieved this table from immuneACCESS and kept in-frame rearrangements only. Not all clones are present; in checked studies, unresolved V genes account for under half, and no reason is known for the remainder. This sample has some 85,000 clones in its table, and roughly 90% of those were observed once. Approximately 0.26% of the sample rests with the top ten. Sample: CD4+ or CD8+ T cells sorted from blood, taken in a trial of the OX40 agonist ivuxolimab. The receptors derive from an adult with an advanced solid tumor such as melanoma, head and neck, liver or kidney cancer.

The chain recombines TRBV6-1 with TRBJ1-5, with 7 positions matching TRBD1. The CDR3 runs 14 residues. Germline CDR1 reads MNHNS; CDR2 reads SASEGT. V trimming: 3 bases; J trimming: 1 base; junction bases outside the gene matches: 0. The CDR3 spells CASSEDRSNQPQHF. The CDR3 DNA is TGTGCCAGCAGTGAGGACAGGAGCAATCAGCCCCAGCATTTT.

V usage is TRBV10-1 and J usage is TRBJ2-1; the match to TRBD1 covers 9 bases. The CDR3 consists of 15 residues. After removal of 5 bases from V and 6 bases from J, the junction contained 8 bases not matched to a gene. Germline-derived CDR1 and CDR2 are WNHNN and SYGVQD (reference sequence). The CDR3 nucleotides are TGCGCCAGCAGTACCGGGACAGGGATGGTCAATGAGCAGTTCTTC. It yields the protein CASSTGTGMVNEQFF.

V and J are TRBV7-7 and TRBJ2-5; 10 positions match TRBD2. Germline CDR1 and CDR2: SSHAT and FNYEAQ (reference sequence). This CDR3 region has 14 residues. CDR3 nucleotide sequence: TGTGCTAGCGGGGGGATGGGGCCGAGAGAGACCCAGTACTTC. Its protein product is CASGGMGPRETQYF.

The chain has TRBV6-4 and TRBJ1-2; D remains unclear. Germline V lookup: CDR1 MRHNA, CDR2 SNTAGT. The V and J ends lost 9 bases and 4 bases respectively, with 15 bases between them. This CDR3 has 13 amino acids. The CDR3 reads CASPETEAYGYTF. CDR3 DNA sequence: TGTGCCAGTCCAGAGACGGAAGCCTATGGCTACACCTTC.

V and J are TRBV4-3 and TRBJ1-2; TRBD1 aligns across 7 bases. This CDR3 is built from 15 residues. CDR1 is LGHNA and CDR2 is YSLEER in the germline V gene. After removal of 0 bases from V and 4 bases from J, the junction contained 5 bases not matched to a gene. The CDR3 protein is CASSQEQGGAYGYTF. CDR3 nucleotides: TGCGCCAGCAGCCAAGAGCAGGGGGGGGCCTATGGCTACACCTTC.

The CDR3 DNA sequence: TGTGCCAGCAGCACTTCGGGACAGGGTTATGAAAAACTGTTTTTT. Its protein is CASSTSGQGYEKLFF. The chain employs TRBV7-2 and TRBJ1-4; 9 nucleotides match TRBD1. In germline, CDR1 is SGHTA, CDR2 FQGNSA. The CDR3 consists of 15 residues. The junction had 7 bases not matched to a gene; V was cut back by 5 bases and J by 6 bases. The full variable domain, its missing parts supplied by reference TRBV7-2 and TRBJ1-4, is GAGVSQSPSNKVTEKGKDVELRCDPISGHTALYWYRQSLGQGLEFLIYFQGNSAPDKSGLPSDRFSAERTGGSVSTLTIQRTQQEDSAVYLCASSTSGQGYEKLFFGSGTQLSVL.

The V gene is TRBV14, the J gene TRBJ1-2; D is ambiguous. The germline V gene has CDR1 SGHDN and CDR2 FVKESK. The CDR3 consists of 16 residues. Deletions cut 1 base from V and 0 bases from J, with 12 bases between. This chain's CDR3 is CASSQVASRSNYGYTF. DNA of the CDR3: TGTGCCAGCAGCCAAGTTGCGTCACGATCTAACTATGGCTACACCTTC.

The CDR3 DNA sequence: TGCGCCAGCAGCCAAGATCCAGGGGGAATCTCTGGAAACACCATATATTTT. Its protein product is CASSQDPGGISGNTIYF. The rearrangement links TRBV4-3 to TRBJ1-3; 7 bases match TRBD1. The CDR3 totals 17 residues. The V gene end was trimmed by 0 bases and the J gene end by 0 bases; junction bases not matched to a gene: 5. Germline V lookup: CDR1 LGHNA, CDR2 YSLEER.

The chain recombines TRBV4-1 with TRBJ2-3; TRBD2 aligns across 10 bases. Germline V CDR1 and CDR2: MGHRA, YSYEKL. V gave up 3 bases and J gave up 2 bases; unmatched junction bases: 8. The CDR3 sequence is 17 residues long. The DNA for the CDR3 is TGCGCCAGCAGCCACGGCAGCGGGGGGGATAACACAGATACGCAGTATTTT. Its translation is CASSHGSGGDNTDTQYF.

The CDR3 loop reads CATSRDYYNEQFF. The CDR3, as DNA: TGTGCCACCAGCCGGGACTATTACAATGAGCAGTTCTTC. The gene calls are TRBV15 and TRBJ2-1, with 7 bases fitting TRBD2. Trimming cost V 5 bases and J 4 bases; bases outside gene matches: 2. The CDR3 spans 13 residues. The germline CDR1 and CDR2 sequences are LNHNV and YYDKDF (reference sequence).

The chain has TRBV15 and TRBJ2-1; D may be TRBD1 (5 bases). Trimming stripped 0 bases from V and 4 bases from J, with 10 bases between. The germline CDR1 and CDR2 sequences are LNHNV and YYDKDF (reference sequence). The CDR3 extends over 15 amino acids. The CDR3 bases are TGTGCCACCAGCAGAGATAGTCAGGGATACAATGAGCAGTTCTTC. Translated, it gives CATSRDSQGYNEQFF.

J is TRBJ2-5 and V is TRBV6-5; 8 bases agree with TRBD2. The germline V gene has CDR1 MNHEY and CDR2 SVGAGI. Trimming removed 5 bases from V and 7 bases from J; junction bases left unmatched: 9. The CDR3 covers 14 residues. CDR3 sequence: CASSIRKGLGTQYF. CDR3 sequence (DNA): TGTGCCAGCAGTATCCGCAAGGGACTAGGGACCCAGTACTTC.

CDR3 nucleotide sequence: TGTGCCAGCAGTTACTCGGGAAGTAATGAAAAACTGTTTTTT. Its protein is CASSYSGSNEKLFF. V gene TRBV6-6 combines with J gene TRBJ1-4, with D hard to call. V was pared by 0 bases and J by 4 bases, with 6 bases between. This CDR3 has 14 amino acids. The germline V gene encodes CDR1 MNHNY and CDR2 SVGAGI (reference sequence).

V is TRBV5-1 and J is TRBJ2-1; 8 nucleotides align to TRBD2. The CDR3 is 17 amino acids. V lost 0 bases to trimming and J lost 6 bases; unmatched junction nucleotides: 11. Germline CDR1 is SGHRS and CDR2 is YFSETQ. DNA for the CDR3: TGCGCCAGCAGCTTGGACCCCCCGGGGGGGCTGATCAATGAGCAGTTCTTC. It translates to CASSLDPPGGLINEQFF.

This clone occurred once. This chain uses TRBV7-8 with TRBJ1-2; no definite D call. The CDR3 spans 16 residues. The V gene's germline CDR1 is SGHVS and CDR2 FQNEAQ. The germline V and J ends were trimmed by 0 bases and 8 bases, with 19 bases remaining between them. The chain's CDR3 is CASSLADGPSMKGYTF. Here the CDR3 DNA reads TGTGCCAGCAGCTTAGCGGACGGGCCTTCTATGAAGGGCTACACCTTC.

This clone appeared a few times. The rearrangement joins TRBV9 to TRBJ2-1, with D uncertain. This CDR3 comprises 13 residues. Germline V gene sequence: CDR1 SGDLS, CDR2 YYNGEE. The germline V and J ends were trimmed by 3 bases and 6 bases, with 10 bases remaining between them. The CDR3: CASSASVRNEQFF. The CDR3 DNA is TGTGCCAGCAGCGCCAGCGTACGCAATGAGCAGTTCTTC.

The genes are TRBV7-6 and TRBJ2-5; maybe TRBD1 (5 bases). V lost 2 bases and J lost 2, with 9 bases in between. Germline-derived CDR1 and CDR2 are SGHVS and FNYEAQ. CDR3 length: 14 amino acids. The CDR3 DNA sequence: TGTGCCAGCAGCTTATGGCAGGGTCAAGAGACCCAGTACTTC. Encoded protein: CASSLWQGQETQYF. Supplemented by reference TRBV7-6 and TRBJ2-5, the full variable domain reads GAGVSQSPRYKVTKRGQDVALRCDPISGHVSLYWYRQALGQGPEFLTYFNYEAQQDKSGLPNDRFSAERPEGSISTLTIQRTEQRDSAMYRCASSLWQGQETQYFGPGTRLLVL.

The CDR3 bases are TGTGCCAGCAGTGACTATAGTCTAGCGGGGGGCCGGGAGACCCAGTACTTC. Its translation: CASSDYSLAGGRETQYF. This chain links TRBV2 with TRBJ2-5; 11 bases align to TRBD2. V gave up 3 bases and J gave up 5 bases; unmatched junction bases: 11. Per the germline V gene, CDR1 is SNHLY and CDR2 is FYNNEI. The CDR3 sequence is 17 residues long.

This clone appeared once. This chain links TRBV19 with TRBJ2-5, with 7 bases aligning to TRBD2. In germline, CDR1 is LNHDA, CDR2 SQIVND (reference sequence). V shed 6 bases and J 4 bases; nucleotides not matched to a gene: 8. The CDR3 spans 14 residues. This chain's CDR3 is CASSSSGVGETQYF. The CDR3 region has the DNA TGTGCCAGTAGCTCTAGCGGTGTCGGAGAGACCCAGTACTTC.

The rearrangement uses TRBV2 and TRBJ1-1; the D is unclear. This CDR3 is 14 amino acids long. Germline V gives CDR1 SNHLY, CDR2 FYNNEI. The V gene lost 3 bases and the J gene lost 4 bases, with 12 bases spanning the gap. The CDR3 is CASSDQEWSTEAFF. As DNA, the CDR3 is TGTGCCAGCAGTGATCAGGAGTGGTCCACTGAAGCTTTCTTT.

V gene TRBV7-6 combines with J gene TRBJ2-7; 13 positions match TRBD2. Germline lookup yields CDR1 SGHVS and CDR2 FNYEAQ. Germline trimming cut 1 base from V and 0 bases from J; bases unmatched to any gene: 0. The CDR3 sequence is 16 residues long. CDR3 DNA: TGTGCCAGCAGCTTAGGGACTAGCGGGGGCTCCTACGAGCAGTACTTC. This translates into CASSLGTSGGSYEQYF.